These 32 T cell receptor beta chains were sequenced from one sample in a study of CD8 T cells in ankylosing spondylitis. TCRdb analysed the 5' RACE reads with MiXCR anew, one entry per CDR3 protein. The sample lists tens of thousands of distinct CDR3 sequences; roughly 2.5% were seen once. Sequenced: blood, either unsorted or a sorted T cell fraction (not recorded which). The receptors shown here come from a male donor with ankylosing spondylitis or in good health (not recorded which).

In this sample, this clonotype turned up many times. The J gene is TRBJ2-2, the V gene TRBV9, with TRBD1 identical over 8 bases. Per the germline V gene, CDR1 is SGDLS and CDR2 is YYNGEE. The CDR3 extends over 15 amino acids. The V gene end was trimmed by 2 bases and the J gene end by 3 bases; junction bases not matched to a gene: 3. CDR3 DNA: TGTGCCAGCAGCGTTAGACAGGGGTACACCGGGGAGCTGTTTTTT. It translates to CASSVRQGYTGELFF.

The rearrangement uses TRBV9 and TRBJ2-1; 10 bases agree with TRBD2. This CDR3 has 16 amino acids. Germline V CDR1 and CDR2: SGDLS, YYNGEE. Trimming took 0 bases from V and 5 from J; bases not matched to a gene: 5. In DNA form, the CDR3 reads TGTGCCAGCAGCGTAGGATTAGCGGGGGGCAACAATGAGCAGTTCTTC. Amino acids: CASSVGLAGGNNEQFF.

Many counts were recorded for this clonotype. The chain has TRBV9 and TRBJ1-1; a weak D match, TRBD1 (5 bases). V gave up 6 bases and J gave up 1 base, with 13 bases separating them. The CDR3 is made up of 14 amino acids. Germline CDR1 SGDLS, CDR2 YYNGEE. CDR3 sequence reads: CASKLGQGNTEAFF. In DNA form, the CDR3 reads TGTGCCAGCAAACTGGGGCAGGGGAACACTGAAGCTTTCTTT.

This clonotype was detected many times. V usage is TRBV9 and J usage is TRBJ2-7; D not resolved. Germline CDR1 and CDR2: SGDLS and YYNGEE. The V end was cut by 2 bases, the J end by 2 bases, with 8 bases between. The CDR3 is 13 amino acids. Written as DNA, the CDR3 is TGTGCCAGCAGCGTCGACGGACCCTACGAGCAGTACTTC. Encoded protein: CASSVDGPYEQYF.

This clonotype was observed at least ten times. The chain recombines TRBV9 with TRBJ2-7; D perhaps matches TRBD1 (6 bases). Germline CDR1 and CDR2: SGDLS and YYNGEE. Trimming took 3 bases from V and 0 from J, leaving 10 bases between them. The CDR3 totals 14 residues. CDR3 bases: TGTGCCAGCAGCGCGGGACATCTCTCCTACGAGCAGTACTTC. This codes for CASSAGHLSYEQYF.

Ten or more counts support this clonotype. The chain uses TRBV9 and TRBJ2-1; the match to TRBD2 covers 8 bases. Trimming took 4 bases from V and 7 from J; bases not matched to a gene: 10. Germline-derived CDR1 and CDR2 are SGDLS and YYNGEE. CDR3 length: 15 residues. The CDR3 spells CASSSFSGGGNEQFF. The CDR3, as DNA: TGTGCCAGCAGCTCCTTTTCGGGAGGGGGGAATGAGCAGTTCTTC. Based on the CDR3 plus reference TRBV9 and TRBJ2-1, the full variable domain is DSGVTQTPKHLITATGQRVTLRCSPRSGDLSVYWYQQSLDQGLQFLIQYYNGEERAKGNILERFSAQQFPDLHSELNLSSLELGDSALYFCASSSFSGGGNEQFFGPGTRLTVL.

This clonotype was recorded many times. This chain uses TRBV9 with TRBJ2-1; D is ambiguous. V gave up 4 bases and J gave up 8 bases, with 13 bases separating them. The CDR3 totals 13 residues. Germline V gene lookup returns CDR1 SGDLS and CDR2 YYNGEE. CDR3 residues: CASSFPGRYEQFF. Written as DNA, the CDR3 is TGTGCCAGCAGCTTCCCCGGAAGGTATGAGCAGTTCTTC.

This clonotype was observed many times. The rearrangement links TRBV9 to TRBJ2-5, with D perhaps matching TRBD2 (5 bases). Looked up from germline, CDR1 is SGDLS and CDR2 is YYNGEE. Trimming shortened V by 4 bases and J by 5 bases, and 15 bases separated the two germline ends. The CDR3 length is 14 residues. CDR3 coding DNA: TGTGCCAGCAGCCCCGTAGCGACCTATGAGACCCAGTACTTC. This gives the protein CASSPVATYETQYF. The complete variable domain, with remaining parts taken from reference TRBV9 and TRBJ2-5, reads DSGVTQTPKHLITATGQRVTLRCSPRSGDLSVYWYQQSLDQGLQFLIQYYNGEERAKGNILERFSAQQFPDLHSELNLSSLELGDSALYFCASSPVATYETQYFGPGTRLLVL.

This rearrangement joins TRBV9 to TRBJ2-3; D uncertain. The V gene's germline CDR1 is SGDLS and CDR2 YYNGEE. Trimming cost V 3 bases and J 5 bases, with 10 bases left between them. The CDR3 is made up of 13 amino acids. CDR3 loop: CASSARLGDTQYF. The CDR3 DNA reads TGTGCCAGCAGCGCCCGACTGGGAGATACGCAGTATTTT.

This clonotype was counted ten times or more. The CDR3 spells CASTARYSLRTGRNEQFF. As DNA, the CDR3 is TGTGCCAGCACCGCTCGCTACAGCCTCCGGACAGGGCGCAATGAGCAGTTCTTC. The chain employs TRBV9 and TRBJ2-1; 8 bases line up with TRBD1. This CDR3 is built from 18 residues. Per germline, CDR1 SGDLS and CDR2 YYNGEE. Germline trimming cut 6 bases from V and 6 bases from J; bases unmatched to any gene: 20.

This clonotype was seen repeatedly, ten times or more. CDR3 bases: TGTGCCAGCAGCCCAGGACTAGCGGGCTCCTACAATGAGCAGTTCTTC. Translation: CASSPGLAGSYNEQFF. The chain recombines TRBV9 with TRBJ2-1; 11 nucleotides match TRBD2. The germline V gene encodes CDR1 SGDLS and CDR2 YYNGEE. Trimming removed 4 bases from V and 0 bases from J; junction bases left unmatched: 3. This CDR3 is 16 amino acids long.

This clonotype was seen many times. The V gene is TRBV9, the J gene TRBJ2-1; 14 nucleotides line up with TRBD2. CDR3 length: 18 residues. Germline V gene data show CDR1 as SGDLS and CDR2 as YYNGEE. With 0 bases clipped from V and 8 bases from J, the junction kept 10 bases outside the gene matches. CDR3 protein: CASSVGGTSGRARDEQFF. DNA of the CDR3: TGTGCCAGCAGCGTAGGAGGGACTAGCGGGAGAGCAAGGGATGAGCAGTTCTTC. Complete variable domain (other parts from reference TRBV9 and TRBJ2-1): DSGVTQTPKHLITATGQRVTLRCSPRSGDLSVYWYQQSLDQGLQFLIQYYNGEERAKGNILERFSAQQFPDLHSELNLSSLELGDSALYFCASSVGGTSGRARDEQFFGPGTRLTVL.

This clonotype was picked up many times. This rearrangement joins TRBV9 to TRBJ1-2; 8 positions match TRBD1. This CDR3 is built from 14 residues. The V and J ends lost 4 bases and 2 bases, in that order; junction bases with no gene match: 4. Germline V CDR1 and CDR2: SGDLS, YYNGEE. In DNA, the CDR3 is TGTGCCAGCAGCATTGGGACAGGAAACTATGGCTACACCTTC. Protein product: CASSIGTGNYGYTF.

This clonotype showed up just a few times. The chain links TRBV9 to TRBJ2-3; no definite D call. This CDR3 is 14 amino acids long. The V and J ends lost 4 bases and 0 bases respectively, with 9 bases between them. Germline loops: CDR1 SGDLS, CDR2 YYNGEE. For the CDR3, the DNA is TGTGCCAGCAGCTTCGACACCAGCACAGATACGCAGTATTTT. Translated, it gives CASSFDTSTDTQYF. The full variable domain, its missing parts supplied by reference TRBV9 and TRBJ2-3, is DSGVTQTPKHLITATGQRVTLRCSPRSGDLSVYWYQQSLDQGLQFLIQYYNGEERAKGNILERFSAQQFPDLHSELNLSSLELGDSALYFCASSFDTSTDTQYFGPGTRLTVL.

This clonotype was seen repeatedly, ten times or more. The chain combines TRBV9 with TRBJ2-3; 9 bases agree with TRBD2. CDR1 is SGDLS and CDR2 is YYNGEE in the germline V gene. Trimming removed 0 bases from V and 0 bases from J; junction bases left unmatched: 5. The CDR3 spans 17 residues. In DNA form, the CDR3 reads TGTGCCAGCAGCGTAGCTCCTAGCGGGGTTAGCACAGATACGCAGTATTTT. Its translation: CASSVAPSGVSTDTQYF.

In its sample, this clonotype was seen many times. The CDR3 sequence is CASRAGTSPGELFF. In nucleotides, the CDR3 is TGTGCCAGCAGAGCCGGGACCAGCCCCGGGGAGCTGTTTTTT. The rearrangement uses TRBV9 and TRBJ2-2; possibly TRBD1 or TRBD2 for D (5 bases each). V dropped 5 bases and J dropped 6 bases, with 14 bases sitting between them. Germline-derived CDR1 and CDR2 are SGDLS and YYNGEE. The CDR3 runs to 14 residues.

Ten or more counts support this clonotype. The chain uses TRBV9 and TRBJ2-5; the match to TRBD1 covers 7 bases. Trimming cost V 4 bases and J 2 bases; bases outside gene matches: 5. The germline gives CDR1 SGDLS, CDR2 YYNGEE. CDR3 length: 14 amino acids. The CDR3 sequence: CASSPGTEQETQYF. The DNA for the CDR3 is TGTGCCAGCAGCCCCGGGACAGAACAAGAGACCCAGTACTTC.

This clonotype is categorized as medium-sized (0.01 to 0.1%). The rearrangement joins TRBV9 to TRBJ2-1, with no clear D. V lost 0 bases and J 1 base, leaving 8 bases between the germline ends. The CDR3 extends over 15 amino acids. Germline CDR1 SGDLS, CDR2 YYNGEE. CDR3 in amino acids: CASSVGLGSYNEQFF. In DNA form, the CDR3 reads TGTGCCAGCAGCGTAGGACTGGGGTCCTACAATGAGCAGTTCTTC.

This clonotype was recorded many times. The V gene is TRBV9, the J gene TRBJ2-1; D is tentatively TRBD1 or TRBD2 (5 bases each). Germline V CDR1 and CDR2: SGDLS, YYNGEE. The CDR3 has 14 amino acids. V was cut by 0 bases and J by 6 bases, with 10 bases left in between. The CDR3, as DNA: TGTGCCAGCAGCGTAGGTGGGGGAAGCAATGAGCAGTTCTTC. This translates into CASSVGGGSNEQFF.

The chain carries TRBV9 and TRBJ2-1; 12 bases agree with TRBD2. Per the germline V gene, CDR1 is SGDLS and CDR2 is YYNGEE. This CDR3 is built from 17 residues. J was trimmed by 2 bases and V by 4 bases; bases with no gene match: 7. CDR3 DNA sequence: TGTGCCAGCAGCCTGAGACTAGCGGGAGACCCCTACAATGAGCAGTTCTTC. Translating gives CASSLRLAGDPYNEQFF.

This clonotype was observed at least ten times. V usage is TRBV9 and J usage is TRBJ2-2; 10 nucleotides align to TRBD2. CDR1 SGDLS and CDR2 YYNGEE come from the germline V gene. With 0 bases clipped from V and 0 bases from J, the junction kept 2 bases outside the gene matches. This CDR3 has 17 amino acids. The CDR3 sequence: CASSVGGLAANTGELFF. The CDR3 DNA reads TGTGCCAGCAGCGTAGGTGGACTAGCGGCGAACACCGGGGAGCTGTTTTTT.

This clonotype was observed many times. This rearrangement joins TRBV9 to TRBJ2-6; D uncertain. Germline CDR1 and CDR2: SGDLS and YYNGEE. This CDR3 region has 14 residues. The ends were cut back, 3 bases at V and 1 base at J, with 5 bases in the middle. CDR3 sequence (DNA): TGTGCCAGCAGCGAGGCTTCTGGGGCCAACGTCCTGACTTTC. This gives the protein CASSEASGANVLTF.

This clonotype was recorded at least ten times. Here the CDR3 reads CASSLGLGQGNSWSSYEQYF. In nucleotides, the CDR3 is TGTGCCAGCAGCCTAGGCCTCGGACAGGGCAACAGCTGGAGCTCCTACGAGCAGTACTTC. The chain links TRBV9 to TRBJ2-7; 8 nucleotides match TRBD1. This CDR3 has 20 amino acids. V was pared by 4 bases and J by 0 bases, with 21 bases of the junction left unmatched. Per germline, CDR1 SGDLS and CDR2 YYNGEE.

This clonotype was seen ten or more times. The chain employs TRBV9 and TRBJ2-1; TRBD2 is a possible D gene (5 bases). V lost 3 bases, J lost 0 bases, and 10 bases lay in between. The CDR3 loop spans 15 amino acids. CDR1 and CDR2 (germline): SGDLS, YYNGEE. In DNA, the CDR3 is TGTGCCAGCAGCGAAGCGGTAAGCTCCTACAATGAGCAGTTCTTC. The encoded protein is CASSEAVSSYNEQFF.

The genes are TRBV9 and TRBJ2-5, with a possible D match to TRBD2 (6 bases). Germline V gives CDR1 SGDLS, CDR2 YYNGEE. The V and J ends lost 0 bases and 5 bases respectively, with 11 bases between them. The CDR3 contains 14 residues. DNA of the CDR3: TGTGCCAGCAGCGTAGCGAGCGGGCGGGAGACCCAGTACTTC. As protein: CASSVASGRETQYF. Complete variable domain (other parts from reference TRBV9 and TRBJ2-5): DSGVTQTPKHLITATGQRVTLRCSPRSGDLSVYWYQQSLDQGLQFLIQYYNGEERAKGNILERFSAQQFPDLHSELNLSSLELGDSALYFCASSVASGRETQYFGPGTRLLVL.

This clonotype was observed at least ten times. The rearrangement joins TRBV9 to TRBJ1-1; D not resolved. V was cut by 0 bases and J by 1 base, with 10 bases left in between. Germline CDR1 reads SGDLS; CDR2 reads YYNGEE. This CDR3 is built from 15 residues. CDR3 loop: CASSVASRTNTEAFF. Here the CDR3 DNA reads TGTGCCAGCAGCGTAGCGAGCCGAACGAACACTGAAGCTTTCTTT.

This clonotype was observed at least ten times. The chain links TRBV9 to TRBJ1-2; the D is unclear. Germline CDR1 SGDLS, CDR2 YYNGEE. The germline V and J ends were trimmed by 6 bases and 6 bases, with 12 bases remaining between them. The CDR3 sequence is 12 residues long. The CDR3, as DNA: TGTGCCAGCACTGCGGCCCAAGATGGCTACACCTTC. Translated, it gives CASTAAQDGYTF.

This clonotype has a count of ten or more. This chain links TRBV9 with TRBJ2-1; TRBD2 agrees at 8 bases. V shed 2 bases and J 8 bases; nucleotides not matched to a gene: 9. The CDR3 runs to 15 residues. Germline V CDR1 and CDR2: SGDLS, YYNGEE. The CDR3 loop is CASSVAGGGRDEQFF. The CDR3 DNA reads TGTGCCAGCAGCGTGGCGGGGGGAGGTCGAGATGAGCAGTTCTTC.

This clonotype was found many times. The chain has TRBV9 and TRBJ2-7; D is perhaps TRBD2 (6 bases). Trimming took 0 bases from V and 4 from J, leaving 11 bases between them. CDR3 length equals 14 residues. Germline V gene lookup returns CDR1 SGDLS and CDR2 YYNGEE. The CDR3 bases are TGTGCCAGCAGCGTAGGGGGGGTGGGGTACGAGCAGTACTTC. Its protein product is CASSVGGVGYEQYF.

At least ten counts were recorded for this clonotype. The chain joins TRBV9 to TRBJ2-1; 8 positions match TRBD2. CDR1 and CDR2 from the germline V gene are SGDLS and YYNGEE. The CDR3 is 17 residues long. V shed 0 bases and J 5 bases; nucleotides not matched to a gene: 10. DNA for the CDR3: TGTGCCAGCAGCGTAGTGCCGAGGGTAGCGGGGAACAATGAGCAGTTCTTC. Its translation is CASSVVPRVAGNNEQFF.

Turning to this clonotype: With a much larger clone just one base away, this may be a read error. J is TRBJ2-3 and V is TRBV3-1; possible D gene TRBD2, 6 bases. Trimming removed 8 bases at V and 2 bases at J, with 17 bases between. The length of the CDR3 is 15 residues. CDR1 LGHDT and CDR2 YNNKEL come from the germline V gene (reference sequence). The CDR3 sequence is CASSRPGSSTDTQYF. CDR3 nucleotides: TGTGCCAGCTCAAGACCCGGGAGTTCCACAGATACGCAGTATTTT.

This clonotype has a count of ten or more. The gene calls are TRBV9 and TRBJ2-5; unclear D gene. Germline values: CDR1 SGDLS, CDR2 YYNGEE. Trimming stripped 4 bases from V and 2 bases from J, with 12 bases between. This CDR3 is built from 14 residues. The chain's CDR3 is CASSSRGIQETQYF. CDR3 DNA sequence: TGTGCCAGCAGCTCCCGTGGGATTCAAGAGACCCAGTACTTC. The full variable domain, completed using reference TRBV9 and TRBJ2-5, is DSGVTQTPKHLITATGQRVTLRCSPRSGDLSVYWYQQSLDQGLQFLIQYYNGEERAKGNILERFSAQQFPDLHSELNLSSLELGDSALYFCASSSRGIQETQYFGPGTRLLVL.